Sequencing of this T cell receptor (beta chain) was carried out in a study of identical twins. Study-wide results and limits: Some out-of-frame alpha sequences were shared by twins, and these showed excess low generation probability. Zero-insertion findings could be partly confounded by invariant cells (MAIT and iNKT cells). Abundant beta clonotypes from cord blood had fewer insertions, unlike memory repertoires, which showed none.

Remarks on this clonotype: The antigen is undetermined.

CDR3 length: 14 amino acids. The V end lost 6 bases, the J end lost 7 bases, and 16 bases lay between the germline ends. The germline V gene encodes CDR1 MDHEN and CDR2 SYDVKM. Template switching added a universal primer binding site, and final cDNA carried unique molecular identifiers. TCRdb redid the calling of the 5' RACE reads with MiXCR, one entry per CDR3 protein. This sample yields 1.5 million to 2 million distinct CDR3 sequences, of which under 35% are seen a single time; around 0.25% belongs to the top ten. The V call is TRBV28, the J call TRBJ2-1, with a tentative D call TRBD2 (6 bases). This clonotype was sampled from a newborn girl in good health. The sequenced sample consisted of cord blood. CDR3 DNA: TGTGCCAGCAGAGAGGAGAGACTAGGGAATGAGCAGTTCTTC. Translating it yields CASREERLGNEQFF.